The 14 T cell receptor beta chains reported below all come from one sample, sequenced in a study of T cells in Graves' hyperthyroidism and ophthalmopathy. What was amplified from RNA transcripts were TCR beta CDR3 regions. Using the HTBI primer set, a first-round RT-PCR was run on the TCR CDR3. TCRdb used MiXCR to reprocess the multiplex PCR reads, holding one entry per CDR3 protein. The sample shows 500,000 to 800,000 distinct CDR3 sequences, roughly 15% of them seen only once. Sequences were obtained from blood. The receptors originated from a woman between 50 and 59 years old with Graves' ophthalmopathy.

This clonotype was found a few times. The chain links TRBV29-1 to TRBJ2-5; D gene ambiguous. The germline V gene encodes CDR1 SQVTM and CDR2 ANQGSEA. V was pared by 4 bases and J by 1 base, with 7 bases between. The CDR3 is 12 amino acids. Written as DNA, the CDR3 is TGCAGCGTTGTGTCCGGCCAAGAGACCCAGTACTTC. As protein: CSVVSGQETQYF.

The chain has TRBV6-1 and TRBJ1-2; D gene ambiguous. This CDR3 spans 13 amino acids. CDR1 is MNHNS and CDR2 is SASEGT in the germline V gene. The V gene lost 6 bases and the J gene lost 0 bases, with 8 bases spanning the gap. The CDR3 is CASRQQSNYGYTF. In DNA form, the CDR3 reads TGTGCCAGCAGACAGCAATCTAACTATGGCTACACCTTC.

The chain is built from TRBV7-9 and TRBJ2-2; 10 bases line up with TRBD2. Losses at the gene ends were 5 bases for V and 1 base for J; bases not matched to a gene: 16. CDR3 length equals 20 residues. CDR1 and CDR2 (germline): SEHNR, FQNEAQ (reference sequence). The CDR3 here is CASSPPGGAGGPWNTGELFF. CDR3 in DNA: TGTGCCAGCAGCCCCCCCGGGGGAGCGGGAGGGCCTTGGAACACCGGGGAGCTGTTTTTT.

Comments on this clonotype: A read error is possible here, since a much larger clone lies one base away. The V gene is TRBV30, the J gene TRBJ1-2; D remains ambiguous. The germline gives CDR1 GTSNPN, CDR2 SVGIG (reference sequence). The CDR3 is 14 amino acids. The CDR3 DNA follows: TGTGCCTGGATGGCCCAACGCGCTAACTATGGCTACGCCTTC. It translates to CAWMAQRANYGYAF.

This clonotype was seen many times. This sequence joins TRBV3-1 and TRBJ1-1; D uncertain. CDR1 and CDR2 from the germline V gene are LGHDT and YNNKEL (reference sequence). The CDR3 has 11 residues. V was clipped by 7 bases and J by 4 bases, with 7 bases between them. The CDR3: CASIGSTEAFF. The CDR3 DNA reads as TGTGCCAGCATCGGCTCCACTGAAGCTTTCTTT.

At least ten counts were recorded for this clonotype. The V call is TRBV27, the J call TRBJ1-5; 7 bases match TRBD1. V shed 5 bases and J 0 bases; nucleotides not matched to a gene: 7. CDR3 size: 16 residues. CDR1 and CDR2 from the germline V gene are MNHEY and SMNVEV (reference sequence). The CDR3 nucleotides read TGTGCCAGCAGTGCCGGGACAGTGAATAGCAATCAGCCCCAGCATTTT. Translation: CASSAGTVNSNQPQHF.

This clonotype was recorded at least ten times. This sequence joins TRBV7-9 and TRBJ2-1; the D gene is possibly TRBD2 (6 bases). V lost 1 base and J 1 base, leaving 11 bases between the germline ends. Per germline, CDR1 SEHNR and CDR2 FQNEAQ (reference sequence). This CDR3 has 16 residues. The CDR3 reads CASSLGRDWSYNEQFF. CDR3 DNA: TGTGCCAGCAGCTTAGGCCGGGACTGGTCCTACAATGAGCAGTTCTTC.

This clonotype was seen only a few times. This sequence joins TRBV6-1 and TRBJ1-3, with D perhaps matching TRBD1 (5 bases). Germline-derived CDR1 and CDR2 are MNHNS and SASEGT. The length of the CDR3 is 12 residues. Trimming shortened V by 7 bases and J by 2 bases, and 6 bases separated the two germline ends. CDR3 nucleotides: TGTGCCAGCACAGGGCCTGGAAACACCATATATTTT. It specifies CASTGPGNTIYF.

This chain joins TRBV20-1 and TRBJ2-1, with D hard to call. The CDR3 runs 16 residues. V was cut by 0 bases and J by 0 bases, with 12 bases left in between. In germline, CDR1 is DFQATT, CDR2 SNEGSKA (reference sequence). The CDR3 loop is CSARDPGRSSYNEQFF. The CDR3 region has the DNA TGCAGTGCTAGAGATCCAGGCAGGAGCTCCTACAATGAGCAGTTCTTC.

Many counts were recorded for this clonotype. CDR3 residues: CASSSGFMDEQFF. CDR3 DNA sequence: TGTGCCAGCAGTTCTGGATTTATGGATGAGCAGTTCTTC. This chain uses TRBV7-9 with TRBJ2-1; D is unclear. Germline loops: CDR1 SEHNR, CDR2 FQNEAQ (reference sequence). Trimming took off 6 bases at V and 8 bases at J, with 14 bases between the two ends. This CDR3 contains 13 residues.

Ten or more counts support this clonotype. This chain links TRBV6-1 with TRBJ2-3; D ambiguous. CDR3 size: 12 residues. Trimming shortened V by 7 bases and J by 0 bases, and 5 bases separated the two germline ends. Germline values: CDR1 MNHNS, CDR2 SASEGT. The CDR3 sequence is CASKSSTDTQYF. The DNA of the CDR3 is TGTGCCAGCAAGTCTAGCACAGATACGCAGTATTTT.

This clonotype was observed at least ten times. The J gene is TRBJ1-5, the V gene TRBV27; D may be TRBD1 (6 bases). Germline assignment: CDR1 MNHEY and CDR2 SMNVEV (reference sequence). Trimming shortened V by 3 bases and J by 4 bases, and 13 bases separated the two germline ends. This CDR3 region has 15 residues. CDR3 protein: CASSFRRGENQPQHF. Written as DNA, the CDR3 is TGTGCCAGCAGTTTTCGCAGGGGTGAAAATCAGCCCCAGCATTTT.

This clonotype was recorded at least ten times. J is TRBJ2-7 and V is TRBV6-2 or TRBV6-3, with D possibly being TRBD1 or TRBD2 (5 bases each). In germline, CDR1 is MNHEY, CDR2 SVGEGT. Trimming took 0 bases from V and 3 from J, leaving 18 bases between them. This CDR3 is 17 amino acids long. DNA for the CDR3: TGTGCCAGCAGTTACTCGATTCGGGGACCTCCAGGCTACGAGCAGTACTTC. This encodes CASSYSIRGPPGYEQYF.

This clonotype was found many times. Germline and junction disagree at one end, which may indicate a read error. This sequence joins TRBV11-2 and TRBJ1-1, with no clear D. The CDR3 length is 12 residues. Looked up from germline, CDR1 is SGHAT and CDR2 is FQNNGV. Written as DNA, the CDR3 is TGTGCCAGCAGCTCATCCGGACCTGAGGCTTTCTTT. This gives the protein CASSSSGPEAFF.